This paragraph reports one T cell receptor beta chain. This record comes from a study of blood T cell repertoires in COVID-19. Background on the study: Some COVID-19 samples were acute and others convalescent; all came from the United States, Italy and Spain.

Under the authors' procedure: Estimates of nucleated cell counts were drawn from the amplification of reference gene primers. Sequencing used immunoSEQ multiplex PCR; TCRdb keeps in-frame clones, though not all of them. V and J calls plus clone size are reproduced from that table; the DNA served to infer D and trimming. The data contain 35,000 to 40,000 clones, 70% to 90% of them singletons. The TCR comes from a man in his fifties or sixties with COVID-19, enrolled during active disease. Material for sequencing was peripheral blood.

CDR3 nucleotide sequence: TGTGCCACCAGTGATTCCCGGACAGGACAAGAGACCCAGTACTTC. This sequence encodes CATSDSRTGQETQYF. The chain links TRBV24-1 to TRBJ2-5; 7 bases match TRBD1. J gave up 2 bases and V 2 bases, and 4 bases lay outside the gene matches. The CDR3 sequence is 15 residues long. CDR1 is KGHDR, CDR2 SFDVKD, per germline.